This T cell receptor beta chain appears in the sequencing data of a study of cytomegalovirus exposure and HLA in healthy donors. CDR1 is SNHLY and CDR2 is FYNNEI in the germline V gene. With 6 bases removed from V and 0 bases from J, the gap between germline ends came to 10 bases. The CDR3 contains 14 residues. Primers: 60 Vbeta forward and 13 Jbeta reverse. Only in-frame clones appear in the TCRdb table, and some are missing; sequencing was by immunoSEQ multiplex PCR. The sample carries around 65,000 clones, 62% recorded once. This clone turned up a few times. Sequenced material: PBMCs. J is TRBJ2-3 and V is TRBV2; no firm D call. This sequence was found in a man between 25 and 39 years old in good health and CMV-seronegative. In DNA form, the CDR3 reads TGTGCCAGCAGGGTCCAGACAAGCACAGATACGCAGTATTTT. Residues: CASRVQTSTDTQYF.